The 22 T cell receptor beta chains reported below all come from one sample, sequenced in a study of blood T cell repertoires in COVID-19. Measured with immunoSEQ multiplex PCR; TCRdb has only the in-frame clones, and not every one. The data show about 180,000 clones, less than 85% seen once. Material: PBMCs or T cells enriched from blood (not recorded which). The receptor set was obtained from a man aged 60 to 69 who had recovered from COVID-19.

In its sample, this clone was seen a few times. The V call is TRBV28, the J call TRBJ2-2; a weak D match, TRBD2 (6 bases). The CDR3 is made up of 13 amino acids. V shed 8 bases and J shed 4 bases, with 11 bases lying between them. Germline CDR1 and CDR2: MDHEN and SYDVKM. CDR3 in DNA: TGTGCCAGCCGTATCGGGGGCACCGGGGAGCTGTTTTTT. Its protein product is CASRIGGTGELFF.

This chain connects TRBV19 to TRBJ2-7; 10 bases agree with TRBD1. The CDR3 spans 13 residues. Germline V CDR1 and CDR2: LNHDA, SQIVND (reference sequence). The V gene end was trimmed by 3 bases and the J gene end by 7 bases; junction bases not matched to a gene: 3. The CDR3 nucleotides read TGTGCCAGTAGTATGGGACAGGGGCGTGAGCAGTACTTC. Residues: CASSMGQGREQYF.

The gene calls are TRBV27 and TRBJ1-4; D unresolved. Germline assignment: CDR1 MNHEY and CDR2 SMNVEV (reference sequence). Trimming took 6 bases from V and 8 from J, leaving 25 bases between them. This CDR3 spans 17 amino acids. The CDR3 here is CASSPDGINSGWEKLFF. CDR3 bases: TGTGCCAGCAGCCCGGACGGGATTAATTCTGGATGGGAAAAACTGTTTTTT.

This clone was recorded a few times. V is TRBV6-5 and J is TRBJ1-5; TRBD1 agrees at 7 bases. The V gene's germline CDR1 is MNHEY and CDR2 SVGAGI. V was clipped by 4 bases and J by 4 bases; unmatched bases: 10. This CDR3 has 16 residues. The CDR3 loop reads CASSSEQGPGNQPQHF. As DNA, the CDR3 is TGTGCCAGCAGTTCCGAACAGGGGCCGGGGAATCAGCCCCAGCATTTT.

The chain carries TRBV29-1 and TRBJ1-2, with D tentatively TRBD1 (5 bases). V was pared by 1 base and J by 4 bases, with 16 bases between. Germline values: CDR1 SQVTM, CDR2 ANQGSEA. The CDR3 covers 15 residues. CDR3 sequence (DNA): TGCAGCGTTGAAGGGTCCCAGGGTCTCCTCTATGGCTACACCTTC. Encoded protein: CSVEGSQGLLYGYTF.

The V call is TRBV5-4, the J call TRBJ2-3; D gene ambiguous. CDR3 length: 16 residues. Trimming removed 0 bases at V and 0 bases at J, with 11 bases between. Germline loops: CDR1 SGHNT, CDR2 YYREEE (reference sequence). The CDR3 DNA reads as TGTGCCAGCAGCTTGGCGGTCTCCGGTAGCACAGATACGCAGTATTTT. Its protein is CASSLAVSGSTDTQYF.

The rearrangement joins TRBV10-3 to TRBJ2-7; 10 bases line up with TRBD2. Germline lookup yields CDR1 ENHRY and CDR2 SYGVKD. J gave up 7 bases and V 8 bases, and 20 bases lay outside the gene matches. The CDR3 covers 17 residues. The CDR3 region is CAIRGQTLAGRLGEQYF. Here the CDR3 DNA reads TGTGCCATCCGGGGACAGACACTAGCGGGAAGATTGGGGGAGCAGTACTTC.

The CDR3 DNA is TGTGCCAGCAGCCCCGGTCAGGGTCCTGGAAACACCATATATTTT. Residues: CASSPGQGPGNTIYF. The J gene is TRBJ1-3, the V gene TRBV11-3; weak D call: TRBD1 (5 bases). V was shortened by 5 bases and J by 2 bases, with 13 bases between the two germline ends. Germline values: CDR1 SGHNT, CDR2 YENEEA. The CDR3 totals 15 residues.

This sequence joins TRBV5-4 and TRBJ1-4, with D possibly TRBD1 on 5 matching bases. The germline V gene has CDR1 SGHNT and CDR2 YYREEE (reference sequence). V lost 2 bases and J 3 bases, leaving 8 bases between the germline ends. The CDR3 spans 14 residues. CDR3 sequence: CASSFKGANEKLFF. The DNA of the CDR3 is TGTGCCAGCAGCTTTAAAGGGGCTAATGAAAAACTGTTTTTT. Looking up the rest from reference TRBV5-4 and TRBJ1-4 gives the full variable domain: ETGVTQSPTHLIKTRGQQVTLRCSSQSGHNTVSWYQQALGQGPQFIFQYYREEENGRGNFPPRFSGLQFPNYSSELNVNALELDDSALYLCASSFKGANEKLFFGSGTQLSVL.

V is TRBV19 and J is TRBJ1-2; D may be TRBD1 (5 bases). V was shortened by 6 bases and J by 4 bases, with 12 bases between the two germline ends. The germline gives CDR1 LNHDA, CDR2 SQIVND (reference sequence). The CDR3 length is 13 residues. CDR3 protein: CASRTGPTYGYTF. For the CDR3, the DNA is TGTGCCAGTAGAACAGGCCCCACCTATGGCTACACCTTC.

This clone was seen once. The V gene is TRBV2, the J gene TRBJ1-3, with 11 bases matching TRBD1. The V gene's germline CDR1 is SNHLY and CDR2 FYNNEI. This CDR3 is 17 amino acids long. Germline trimming cut 5 bases from V and 0 bases from J; bases unmatched to any gene: 6. The chain's CDR3 is CASSFPGTGGSGNTIYF. For the CDR3, the DNA is TGTGCCAGCAGTTTTCCCGGGACAGGGGGCTCTGGAAACACCATATATTTT. Based on the CDR3 plus reference TRBV2 and TRBJ1-3, the full variable domain is EPEVTQTPSHQVTQMGQEVILRCVPISNHLYFYWYRQILGQKVEFLVSFYNNEISEKSEIFDDQFSVERPDGSNFTLKIRSTKLEDSAMYFCASSFPGTGGSGNTIYFGEGSWLTVV.

This sequence joins TRBV12-5 and TRBJ2-7, with TRBD1 as a possible D gene (6 bases). Trimming cost V 0 bases and J 3 bases, with 12 bases left between them. The V gene's germline CDR1 is LGHNT and CDR2 FRNRAP. CDR3 size: 15 residues. The CDR3 sequence is CASGLVGLGHYEQYF. In nucleotides, the CDR3 is TGTGCTAGTGGTTTGGTGGGTTTGGGACACTACGAGCAGTACTTC.

This clone has only a few counts. The chain employs TRBV27 and TRBJ2-7, with 12 bases matching TRBD2. Germline trimming cut 6 bases from V and 5 bases from J; bases unmatched to any gene: 8. The CDR3 has 15 amino acids. Germline CDR1 reads MNHEY; CDR2 reads SMNVEV (reference sequence). The CDR3 bases are TGTGCCAGCAGCCCCCTAGCGGGAGGGCCCCACGAGCAGTACTTC. It yields the protein CASSPLAGGPHEQYF.

This clone was detected only a few times. The J gene is TRBJ1-4, the V gene TRBV5-1; TRBD1 is a possible D gene (6 bases). With 0 bases removed from V and 7 bases from J, the gap between germline ends came to 13 bases. CDR3 length: 15 residues. Looked up from germline, CDR1 is SGHRS and CDR2 is YFSETQ. CDR3 residues: CASSLASGAGEKLFF. CDR3 sequence (DNA): TGCGCCAGCAGCTTGGCCTCAGGGGCCGGTGAAAAACTGTTTTTT.

V is TRBV9 and J is TRBJ1-2, with 7 bases lining up with TRBD1. V shed 2 bases and J 8 bases; nucleotides not matched to a gene: 6. Germline CDR1 is SGDLS and CDR2 is YYNGEE. This CDR3 is 13 amino acids long. The CDR3: CASSVRTGEGYTF. CDR3 nucleotides: TGTGCCAGCAGCGTGCGGACAGGTGAAGGCTACACCTTC.

The chain carries TRBV28 and TRBJ1-2; weak D call: TRBD1 (5 bases). This CDR3 contains 14 residues. Germline V gene data show CDR1 as MDHEN and CDR2 as SYDVKM. With 4 bases removed from V and 8 bases from J, the gap between germline ends came to 17 bases. As DNA, the CDR3 is TGTGCCAGCAGTTGGGGCAGGGCCACGGGCGGCTACACCTTC. Residues: CASSWGRATGGYTF.

V is TRBV6-6 and J is TRBJ2-7, with D maybe TRBD1 (5 bases). Looked up from germline, CDR1 is MNHNY and CDR2 is SVGAGI (reference sequence). V dropped 5 bases and J dropped 3 bases, with 8 bases sitting between them. This CDR3 spans 12 amino acids. CDR3 nucleotides: TGTGCCAGCAGTAAGGACAACTACGAGCAGTACTTC. This encodes CASSKDNYEQYF.

The V gene is TRBV5-1, the J gene TRBJ1-1; 8 bases match TRBD1. V dropped 2 bases and J dropped 7; count of bases not matched to a gene: 7. CDR1 is SGHRS, CDR2 YFSETQ, per germline. This CDR3 has 14 residues. The CDR3, as DNA: TGCGCCAGCAGCTTATTCAGGGGGCAAGATGAAGCTTTCTTT. It codes for CASSLFRGQDEAFF.

The chain combines TRBV6-2 or TRBV6-3 with TRBJ2-7, with D hard to call. Germline V gives CDR1 MNHEY, CDR2 SVGEGT. CDR3 length equals 14 residues. With 2 bases removed from V and 1 base from J, the gap between germline ends came to 9 bases. The CDR3 sequence: CASSYTRISYEQYF. The CDR3 nucleotides read TGTGCCAGCAGTTACACGCGGATATCCTACGAGCAGTACTTC.

The chain joins TRBV14 to TRBJ2-3; a weak D match, TRBD1 (6 bases). The germline V gene encodes CDR1 SGHDN and CDR2 FVKESK. The CDR3 loop spans 15 amino acids. V was trimmed by 4 bases and J by 0 bases, leaving 11 bases between them. CDR3 coding DNA: TGTGCCAGCAGCCGGACAGCTAGCAGCACAGATACGCAGTATTTT. This encodes CASSRTASSTDTQYF.

The chain recombines TRBV4-1 with TRBJ1-1; TRBD1 matches 7 bases. This CDR3 has 17 amino acids. Germline assignment: CDR1 MGHRA and CDR2 YSYEKL. Trimming removed 4 bases from V and 0 bases from J; junction bases left unmatched: 11. The CDR3 nucleotides read TGCGCCAGCAGCCGCCCGAAACAGGGGACAATGAACACTGAAGCTTTCTTT. Its translation: CASSRPKQGTMNTEAFF.

The rearrangement uses TRBV30 and TRBJ2-7, with 10 bases fitting TRBD1. The CDR3 is 15 residues long. V was pared by 3 bases and J by 3 bases, with 8 bases of the junction left unmatched. Germline CDR1 GTSNPN, CDR2 SVGIG (reference sequence). CDR3 region: CAWSRGRTGGYEQYF. The CDR3 DNA sequence: TGTGCCTGGAGCAGGGGTAGGACAGGGGGCTACGAGCAGTACTTC.